The TCR beta chain described here comes from a study of siplizumab effects on memory and regulatory T cells. Study-wide results and limits: Both greater diversity than memory cells and a major contribution to the alloresponse seemed to characterize naive T cells. Alloreactive sequences traceable to unstimulated CD4+ memory cells declined significantly under siplizumab. Roughly 75-95% of proliferating CD4+ or CD8+ clones defied assignment to a naive or memory phenotype.

Comment on this clone: The antigen remains unidentified.

Profiled with immunoSEQ multiplex PCR; TCRdb holds only in-frame clones, not every one. The sample has over 100,000 clones, about 94% seen once. In germline, CDR1 is MDHEN, CDR2 SYDVKM. There are 14 residues in the CDR3. V lost 7 bases and J 9 bases, leaving 19 bases between the germline ends. Sample: Tregs sorted from blood. The chain is built from TRBV28 and TRBJ2-1; no clear D gene. This clonotype was obtained from a human donor in good health. The CDR3 region is CASTTHTLVGEQFF. CDR3 DNA sequence: TGTGCCAGCACCACGCATACCCTTGTTGGTGAGCAGTTCTTC.